A single sample is the source of the 28 T cell receptor beta chains below, sequenced in a study of blood T cell repertoires in COVID-19. Generated by immunoSEQ multiplex PCR, the TCRdb table keeps only in-frame clones and is missing some. The sample gives approximately 270,000 clones, 86% of which show up once; about 1.7% is in the top ten. What was sequenced was PBMCs or T cells enriched from blood (not recorded which). Source of these receptors: a man aged 40-49 years who had recovered from COVID-19.

The chain couples TRBV4-3 to TRBJ1-4; the D gene is possibly TRBD1 (5 bases). Germline V gene lookup returns CDR1 LGHNA and CDR2 YSLEER. Trimming stripped 0 bases from V and 14 bases from J, with 16 bases between. This CDR3 spans 14 amino acids. The CDR3 region is CASSQDRRGGTLFF. DNA of the CDR3: TGCGCCAGCAGCCAAGATCGGAGGGGCGGTACGCTGTTTTTT.

This chain links TRBV13 with TRBJ1-1, with 7 bases identical to TRBD1. Trimming took 1 base from V and 5 from J; bases not matched to a gene: 13. Germline V CDR1 and CDR2: PRHDT, FYEKMQ (reference sequence). This CDR3 has 17 residues. The DNA for the CDR3 is TGTGCCAGCAGCTTAGCCCGGGACAGATTACTGAGGACTGAAGCTTTCTTT. This codes for CASSLARDRLLRTEAFF.

This rearrangement joins TRBV27 to TRBJ2-3; TRBD1 matches 9 bases. The CDR3 is 18 amino acids. CDR1 and CDR2 from the germline V gene are MNHEY and SMNVEV (reference sequence). The junction had 15 bases not matched to a gene; V was cut back by 1 base and J by 7 bases. The CDR3, as DNA: TGTGCCAGCAGTTTATTATTTAGGGGGACAGGGTTCATGAATACGCAGTATTTT. It specifies CASSLLFRGTGFMNTQYF.

This chain connects TRBV3-1 (or the pseudogene TRBV3-2) to TRBJ2-7; D is possibly TRBD2 (7 bases). Trimming cost V 0 bases and J 3 bases, with 15 bases left between them. CDR3 length: 16 amino acids. Germline V gives CDR1 LGHDT, CDR2 YNNKEL (reference sequence). The CDR3 reads CASSQEGGGVGYEQYF. The CDR3 DNA sequence: TGTGCCAGCAGCCAAGAAGGGGGAGGGGTGGGCTACGAGCAGTACTTC.

The V call is TRBV7-2, the J call TRBJ2-7; D is unresolved. The CDR3 sequence is 11 residues long. Germline V gene lookup returns CDR1 SGHTA and CDR2 FQGNSA. Trimming stripped 6 bases from V and 6 bases from J, with 9 bases between. In DNA, the CDR3 is TGTGCCAGCAGGTCACAAGTCGAGCAGTACTTC. The encoded protein is CASRSQVEQYF.

CDR3 region: CASSLSRPAAGELFF. Written as DNA, the CDR3 is TGTGCCAGCAGTTTATCTCGACCCGCGGCCGGGGAGCTGTTTTTT. The chain combines TRBV27 with TRBJ2-2; D unclear. Trimming removed 0 bases at V and 6 bases at J, with 11 bases between. Germline assignment: CDR1 MNHEY and CDR2 SMNVEV (reference sequence). This CDR3 spans 15 amino acids.

The rearrangement joins TRBV5-6 to TRBJ1-2, with D unresolved. The CDR3 loop spans 14 amino acids. Trimming took off 1 base at V and 7 bases at J, with 14 bases between the two ends. The V gene's germline CDR1 is SGHDT and CDR2 YYEEEE. The CDR3 DNA follows: TGTGCCAGCAGCTTGTACTCCCCCCCGGGTGGCTACACCTTC. Translation: CASSLYSPPGGYTF.

The gene calls are TRBV9 and TRBJ1-1, with a weak D call TRBD1 (6 bases). The germline V and J ends were trimmed by 0 bases and 1 base, with 10 bases remaining between them. CDR1 SGDLS and CDR2 YYNGEE come from the germline V gene. The length of the CDR3 is 15 residues. CDR3 DNA sequence: TGTGCCAGCAGCGTAGGGGCCAGGGGGAACACTGAAGCTTTCTTT. It specifies CASSVGARGNTEAFF. Full variable domain (rest looked up from reference TRBV9 and TRBJ1-1): DSGVTQTPKHLITATGQRVTLRCSPRSGDLSVYWYQQSLDQGLQFLIQYYNGEERAKGNILERFSAQQFPDLHSELNLSSLELGDSALYFCASSVGARGNTEAFFGQGTRLTVV.

The CDR3 is CSVALSSSGNTIYF. CDR3 sequence (DNA): TGCAGCGTTGCGCTCTCGAGCTCTGGAAACACCATATATTTT. J is TRBJ1-3 and V is TRBV29-1; D unclear. CDR1 is SQVTM and CDR2 is ANQGSEA in the germline V gene. V dropped 4 bases and J dropped 0 bases, with 10 bases sitting between them. The CDR3 is 14 residues long.

In the case of this clone: This sample includes further DNA sequences coding for the same CDR3. The V gene is TRBV12-3 or TRBV12-4, the J gene TRBJ1-2, with a possible D match to TRBD1 (6 bases). The CDR3 covers 13 residues. The V gene lost 6 bases and the J gene lost 2 bases, with 10 bases spanning the gap. This CDR3 reads CASSLTGNYGYTF. DNA for the CDR3: TGTGCCAGCAGCCTTACAGGGAACTATGGCTACACCTTC.

V is TRBV6-5 and J is TRBJ2-3; TRBD2 matches 11 bases. Germline V gene sequence: CDR1 MNHEY, CDR2 SVGAGI. V was pared by 5 bases and J by 4 bases, with 5 bases of the junction left unmatched. The CDR3 spans 15 residues. The CDR3 loop reads CASSLAGGSADTQYF. The CDR3 DNA follows: TGTGCCAGCAGTCTAGCGGGAGGAAGCGCAGATACGCAGTATTTT.

The chain recombines TRBV7-2 with TRBJ1-1, with D possibly matching TRBD1 (6 bases). Germline V gene lookup returns CDR1 SGHTA and CDR2 FQGNSA. The CDR3 is 14 amino acids. Trimming removed 5 bases from V and 0 bases from J, with 10 bases in between. The CDR3 nucleotides read TGTGCCAGCAGCCCGGGACACCTGAACACTGAAGCTTTCTTT. Translation: CASSPGHLNTEAFF.

The chain is built from TRBV6-5 and TRBJ2-2; 7 bases align to TRBD2. CDR1 and CDR2 from the germline V gene are MNHEY and SVGAGI. After removal of 7 bases from V and 1 base from J, the junction contained 6 bases not matched to a gene. The CDR3 has 15 amino acids. The CDR3 DNA follows: TGTGCCAGCACCCGAGCGGGAAAGAACACCGGGGAGCTGTTTTTT. The encoded protein is CASTRAGKNTGELFF.

The genes are TRBV18 and TRBJ1-1; TRBD1 matches at 8 bases. The CDR3 is 14 amino acids. The J segment lost 2 bases and the V segment lost 6 bases, leaving 5 bases of the junction unmatched. Germline CDR1 reads KGHSH; CDR2 reads LQKENI. The CDR3 loop is CASSDREGNTEAFF. The CDR3 bases are TGTGCCAGCTCGGACAGGGAGGGAAACACTGAAGCTTTCTTT.

The chain uses TRBV28 and TRBJ2-7, with D tentatively TRBD2 (7 bases). Germline V lookup: CDR1 MDHEN, CDR2 SYDVKM. This CDR3 region has 13 residues. V lost 10 bases to trimming and J lost 6 bases, with 19 bases between them. The CDR3 sequence is CAIRGGGLSEQYF. In DNA form, the CDR3 reads TGTGCCATCAGGGGCGGGGGCCTCTCCGAGCAGTACTTC.

The chain carries TRBV2 and TRBJ1-2, with 9 bases that match TRBD1. This CDR3 spans 14 amino acids. Germline trimming cut 6 bases from V and 5 bases from J; bases unmatched to any gene: 7. Germline CDR1 SNHLY, CDR2 FYNNEI. For the CDR3, the DNA is TGTGCCAGCAGGGAACAGGGGGCAGGGTATGGCTACACCTTC. It specifies CASREQGAGYGYTF.

The chain uses TRBV7-2 and TRBJ2-1, with 8 nucleotides matching TRBD2. The CDR3 has 15 amino acids. CDR1 and CDR2 (germline): SGHTA, FQGNSA. With 1 base clipped from V and 7 bases from J, the junction kept 6 bases outside the gene matches. The CDR3 spells CASSLVGGDGNEQFF. CDR3 coding DNA: TGTGCCAGCAGCTTAGTCGGGGGGGATGGAAATGAGCAGTTCTTC.

For the CDR3, the DNA is TGTGCCAGCAGCTTAGCTGGACAGGGGGTTTGGAATGAGCAGTTCTTC. It codes for CASSLAGQGVWNEQFF. The chain carries TRBV7-2 and TRBJ2-1; 10 positions match TRBD1. CDR3 length equals 16 residues. The V and J ends lost 0 bases and 7 bases, in that order; junction bases with no gene match: 6. The germline gives CDR1 SGHTA, CDR2 FQGNSA.

The chain uses TRBV2 and TRBJ1-5; D remains ambiguous. CDR1 SNHLY and CDR2 FYNNEI come from the germline V gene. V was shortened by 11 bases and J by 9 bases, with 8 bases between the two germline ends. The CDR3 sequence is 9 residues long. CDR3 loop: CAGPRPQHF. The CDR3 bases are TGTGCCGGGCCCCGGCCCCAGCATTTT.

This clone has only one observation. The chain has TRBV4-2 and TRBJ1-1; 8 bases align to TRBD1. CDR1 is LGHNA, CDR2 YNFKEQ, per germline. The length of the CDR3 is 13 residues. V lost 3 bases, J lost 4 bases, and 1 base stayed unmatched. The CDR3 is CASSHTGGTEAFF. The CDR3 region has the DNA TGTGCCAGCAGCCATACAGGGGGCACTGAAGCTTTCTTT.

The chain couples TRBV6-1 to TRBJ1-3; the D gene is possibly TRBD1 (6 bases). The CDR3 has 15 residues. Germline V gene data show CDR1 as MNHNS and CDR2 as SASEGT. V was trimmed by 3 bases and J by 1 base, leaving 10 bases between them. DNA for the CDR3: TGTGCCAGCAGTGATGGCACAGGGTCTGGAAACACCATATATTTT. It translates to CASSDGTGSGNTIYF.

This clone showed up just once. The genes are TRBV7-2 and TRBJ2-3; tentative D call: TRBD1 (5 bases). With 1 base removed from V and 0 bases from J, the gap between germline ends came to 8 bases. The germline V gene encodes CDR1 SGHTA and CDR2 FQGNSA. The CDR3 sequence is 15 residues long. The DNA for the CDR3 is TGTGCCAGCAGCTTAGGGACACCCAGCACAGATACGCAGTATTTT. It codes for CASSLGTPSTDTQYF.

This chain joins TRBV29-1 and TRBJ2-7; a possible D gene is TRBD1 (5 bases). CDR3 length equals 11 residues. Germline V gene lookup returns CDR1 SQVTM and CDR2 ANQGSEA. V was pared by 6 bases and J by 2 bases, with 8 bases between. The DNA of the CDR3 is TGCAGCGTGACAGCAACCTACGAGCAGTACTTC. It encodes CSVTATYEQYF.

The rearrangement joins TRBV7-2 to TRBJ2-1; 9 positions agree with TRBD2. This CDR3 comprises 15 residues. With 5 bases clipped from V and 4 bases from J, the junction kept 6 bases outside the gene matches. CDR1 is SGHTA and CDR2 is FQGNSA in the germline V gene. Here the CDR3 reads CASSPAGGGYNEQFF. DNA of the CDR3: TGTGCCAGCAGCCCAGCGGGAGGAGGATACAATGAGCAGTTCTTC.

This clone was observed a single time. V and J are TRBV5-6 and TRBJ1-4; D gene uncertain. This CDR3 comprises 16 residues. Looked up from germline, CDR1 is SGHDT and CDR2 is YYEEEE. The V end lost 2 bases, the J end lost 7 bases, and 18 bases lay between the germline ends. The CDR3 region is CASSFAGTGAPEKLFF. Here the CDR3 DNA reads TGTGCCAGCAGCTTCGCCGGAACGGGAGCTCCTGAAAAACTGTTTTTT.

The chain employs TRBV18 and TRBJ2-5; tentative D call: TRBD2 (6 bases). The germline CDR1 and CDR2 sequences are KGHSH and LQKENI. The germline V and J ends were trimmed by 3 bases and 5 bases, with 16 bases remaining between them. The CDR3 consists of 15 residues. The CDR3 sequence: CASSPTAGIEETQYF. In DNA form, the CDR3 reads TGTGCCAGCTCACCGACGGCGGGGATTGAGGAGACCCAGTACTTC.

This clone was counted between two and nine times. This chain uses TRBV29-1 with TRBJ2-3; 10 bases align to TRBD2. CDR1 is SQVTM, CDR2 ANQGSEA, per germline. V shed 4 bases and J 1 base; nucleotides not matched to a gene: 8. The CDR3 totals 16 residues. This chain's CDR3 is CSVGDTSGVGTDTQYF. DNA of the CDR3: TGCAGCGTTGGAGATACTAGCGGGGTTGGCACAGATACGCAGTATTTT.

This clone appeared a single time. The rearrangement joins TRBV28 to TRBJ1-6; no reliable D call. V shed 8 bases and J shed 4 bases, with 15 bases lying between them. CDR3 length: 15 residues. Germline values: CDR1 MDHEN, CDR2 SYDVKM. This chain's CDR3 is CASSRRQTYNSPLHF. Written as DNA, the CDR3 is TGTGCCAGCTCGAGAAGACAAACTTATAATTCACCCCTCCACTTT.